Listed here are 32 T cell receptor beta chains from one sample, sequenced in a study of beta chain features in type 1 diabetes. Study-wide results and limits: People with Type 1 diabetes carried modestly yet significantly shorter TCRB CDR3s in all four CD4+ subsets.

Sequenced material consisted of expressed TCRB transcripts (all of the isolated RNA was reverse transcribed). The table came from immunoSEQ multiplex PCR; TCRdb's copy has only in-frame clones and leaves some out. The table records about 650,000 clones, around 12% of them present only once. These receptors' antigens are unknown. Sequenced material: naive CD4+ T cells from blood. Receptors originate from a man aged 30-40 years with type 1 diabetes.

This clone was seen just once. J is TRBJ2-7 and V is TRBV7-6, with 10 bases fitting TRBD2. V shed 1 base, J shed 5 bases, and the junction held 8 bases outside the gene matches. From germline, CDR1 is SGHVS and CDR2 FNYEAQ. CDR3 size: 16 residues. CDR3 sequence reads: CASSLVPAGGRHEQYF. For the CDR3, the DNA is TGTGCCAGCAGCTTAGTTCCAGCGGGGGGGCGTCACGAGCAGTACTTC.

The J gene is TRBJ1-6, the V gene TRBV7-8, with D possibly matching TRBD1 (6 bases). V gave up 3 bases and J gave up 8 bases, with 14 bases separating them. The CDR3 runs to 15 residues. The germline V gene encodes CDR1 SGHVS and CDR2 FQNEAQ. The CDR3: CASSLTGGLDSPLHF. CDR3 in DNA: TGTGCCAGCAGCTTGACAGGAGGCCTTGATTCACCCCTCCACTTT.

The CDR3 loop reads CASSLSPTAKNIQYF. DNA for the CDR3: TGTGCCAGCAGCTTATCTCCTACAGCCAAAAACATTCAGTACTTC. V is TRBV7-2 and J is TRBJ2-4; D remains unclear. The V gene lost 2 bases and the J gene lost 0 bases, with 8 bases spanning the gap. The CDR3 runs 15 residues. Germline V gene sequence: CDR1 SGHTA, CDR2 FQGNSA.

This clone was seen more than once but under ten times. The chain combines TRBV23-1 with TRBJ1-2, with D perhaps TRBD1 (6 bases). TRBV23-1 is an open reading frame whose function is uncertain. The CDR3 is made up of 16 amino acids. The V end lost 0 bases, the J end lost 3 bases, and 14 bases lay between the germline ends. The CDR3 protein is CASSQSIGGADYGYTF. CDR3 DNA sequence: TGCGCCAGCAGTCAATCGATTGGGGGCGCCGACTATGGCTACACCTTC.

On this clone: At one end, the junction sequence differs from germline, possibly due to a read error. The V call is TRBV2, the J call TRBJ1-2; 11 positions match TRBD1. Germline CDR1 is SNHLY and CDR2 is FYNNEI. The CDR3 consists of 12 residues. CDR3 residues: CASTPGTGGHNF. The CDR3 coding sequence is TGTGCCAGCACCCCCGGGACAGGGGGTCATAACTTC.

The chain joins TRBV10-3 to TRBJ2-1; D is undetermined. The ends were cut back, 3 bases at V and 7 bases at J, with 7 bases in the middle. The germline gives CDR1 ENHRY, CDR2 SYGVKD. This CDR3 comprises 12 residues. CDR3 sequence: CAISEARNEQFF. CDR3 in DNA: TGTGCCATCAGTGAAGCGAGGAATGAGCAGTTCTTC.

This clone was observed a few times. The chain uses TRBV5-6 and TRBJ2-1; D remains ambiguous. This CDR3 spans 15 amino acids. Germline loops: CDR1 SGHDT, CDR2 YYEEEE. The ends were cut back, 4 bases at V and 4 bases at J, with 15 bases in the middle. CDR3 DNA sequence: TGTGCCAGCAGCATGGAGATGAGGAAGTACAATGAGCAGTTCTTC. Its protein product is CASSMEMRKYNEQFF.

The V call is TRBV5-1, the J call TRBJ2-5, with D maybe TRBD1 (5 bases). CDR1 and CDR2 from the germline V gene are SGHRS and YFSETQ. Trimming left V 3 bases short and J 1 base short, with 13 bases between. The CDR3 is 15 residues long. The CDR3 is CASSYRAGSQETQYF. The DNA for the CDR3 is TGCGCCAGCAGCTATAGGGCAGGGTCCCAAGAGACCCAGTACTTC. Variable domain in full (rest from reference TRBV5-1 and TRBJ2-5): KAGVTQTPRYLIKTRGQQVTLSCSPISGHRSVSWYQQTPGQGLQFLFEYFSETQRNKGNFPGRFSGRQFSNSRSEMNVSTLELGDSALYLCASSYRAGSQETQYFGPGTRLLVL.

To note about this clone: A much larger clone lies a single base off, so this may be a read error. The chain has TRBV7-9 and TRBJ2-1; D is ambiguous. V lost 4 bases, J lost 7 bases, and 2 bases lay in between. Germline CDR1 and CDR2: SEHNR and FQNEAQ (reference sequence). CDR3 length: 10 residues. The CDR3: CASSSNEQFF. The CDR3 coding sequence is TGTGCCAGCAGCTCAAATGAGCAGTTCTTC. The whole variable domain, remainder taken from reference TRBV7-9 and TRBJ2-1, is DTGVSQNPRHKITKRGQNVTFRCDPISEHNRLYWYRQTLGQGPEFLTYFQNEAQLEKSRLLSDRFSAERPKGSFSTLEIQRTEQGDSAMYLCASSSNEQFFGPGTRLTVL.

The gene calls are TRBV6-5 and TRBJ1-1; no definite D call. V gave up 6 bases and J gave up 0 bases, with 11 bases separating them. This CDR3 region has 14 residues. CDR1 MNHEY and CDR2 SVGAGI come from the germline V gene. CDR3 bases: TGTGCCAGCAGGAGTAACGTGATGAACACTGAAGCTTTCTTT. This gives the protein CASRSNVMNTEAFF.

The sample holds a few counts of this clone. The CDR3 here is CASSLGPTNEQFF. The CDR3 DNA reads as TGTGCCAGCAGCTTAGGGCCCACGAATGAGCAGTTCTTC. This chain uses TRBV14 with TRBJ2-1; no clear D. V lost 5 bases and J 7 bases, leaving 12 bases between the germline ends. Germline CDR1 reads SGHDN; CDR2 reads FVKESK. This CDR3 region has 13 residues. The entire variable domain, with the rest obtained from reference TRBV14 and TRBJ2-1, is as follows: EAGVTQFPSHSVIEKGQTVTLRCDPISGHDNLYWYRRVMGKEIKFLLHFVKESKQDESGMPNNRFLAERTGGTYSTLKVQPAELEDSGVYFCASSLGPTNEQFFGPGTRLTVL.

This clone was counted between two and nine times. The chain combines TRBV2 with TRBJ2-3, with D possibly being TRBD1 (6 bases). Trimming took 8 bases from V and 3 from J, leaving 9 bases between them. The CDR3 length is 12 residues. The germline gives CDR1 SNHLY, CDR2 FYNNEI. As DNA, the CDR3 is TGTGCCAGCGCCCAGGGGACAGATACGCAGTATTTT. Amino acid sequence: CASAQGTDTQYF. The full variable domain, in which reference TRBV2 and TRBJ2-3 provide the parts outside the CDR3, is EPEVTQTPSHQVTQMGQEVILRCVPISNHLYFYWYRQILGQKVEFLVSFYNNEISEKSEIFDDQFSVERPDGSNFTLKIRSTKLEDSAMYFCASAQGTDTQYFGPGTRLTVL.

Turning to this clone: Its ends do not fully match the called genes, so a read error is possible. This sequence joins TRBV7-7 and TRBJ2-7; no firm D call. The length of the CDR3 is 14 residues. Looked up from germline, CDR1 is SSHAT and CDR2 is FNYEAQ (reference sequence). The CDR3 here is CASSPGVGPYEQYF. CDR3 in DNA: TGTGCTAGCAGCCCTGGGGTCGGGCCCTACGAGCAGTACTTC.

This sequence joins TRBV5-4 and TRBJ1-6; D gene ambiguous. Germline CDR1 is SGHNT and CDR2 is YYREEE (reference sequence). This CDR3 spans 15 amino acids. V was cut by 5 bases and J by 8 bases, with 17 bases left in between. The CDR3 DNA follows: TGTGCCAGCAGGCCGGGAGCGGGGTATGATTCACCCCTCCACTTT. Amino acid sequence: CASRPGAGYDSPLHF. Full variable domain (rest looked up from reference TRBV5-4 and TRBJ1-6): ETGVTQSPTHLIKTRGQQVTLRCSSQSGHNTVSWYQQALGQGPQFIFQYYREEENGRGNFPPRFSGLQFPNYSSELNVNALELDDSALYLCASRPGAGYDSPLHFGNGTRLTVT.

The chain combines TRBV5-1 with TRBJ1-2; D may be TRBD1 (5 bases). Trimming pared 2 bases from V and 0 bases from J, leaving 17 bases between. The CDR3 spans 17 residues. CDR1 SGHRS and CDR2 YFSETQ come from the germline V gene. CDR3 in amino acids: CASSFSAGDGSNYGYTF. The DNA of the CDR3 is TGCGCCAGCAGCTTCTCCGCCGGGGACGGATCTAACTATGGCTACACCTTC.

The chain couples TRBV27 to TRBJ2-1, with TRBD2 as a possible D gene (6 bases). V gave up 3 bases and J gave up 6 bases, with 15 bases separating them. Per germline, CDR1 MNHEY and CDR2 SMNVEV (reference sequence). This CDR3 has 15 residues. The CDR3 reads CASSLGGQGGNEQFF. CDR3 coding DNA: TGTGCCAGCAGTTTGGGTGGGCAGGGAGGCAATGAGCAGTTCTTC.

This clone was seen a handful of times. The CDR3 coding sequence is TGCAGCGTTGTCTTCGGCGGGACAGATACGCAGTATTTT. Translating gives CSVVFGGTDTQYF. The chain employs TRBV29-1 and TRBJ2-3; the D gene is possibly TRBD2 (5 bases). Trimming removed 4 bases at V and 3 bases at J, with 11 bases between. CDR3 length equals 13 residues. The germline V gene encodes CDR1 SQVTM and CDR2 ANQGSEA.

A few counts support this clone. This CDR3 is CASSESPTQGYEQYF. In DNA form, the CDR3 reads TGTGCCAGCAGTGAATCCCCCACACAGGGCTACGAGCAGTACTTC. J is TRBJ2-7 and V is TRBV25-1; TRBD1 might be the D (6 bases). The germline V gene has CDR1 MGHDK and CDR2 SYGVNS. Trimming removed 1 base at V and 3 bases at J, with 13 bases between. The CDR3 length is 15 residues.

Worth noting for this clone: This sample also contains other DNA sequences that code for the same CDR3. CDR3 coding DNA: TGTGCCAGCAGCTTACAGGGGCTGAACACTGAAGCTTTCTTT. Translating gives CASSLQGLNTEAFF. This chain uses TRBV7-3 with TRBJ1-1, with D possibly being TRBD1 (6 bases). V lost 2 bases and J lost 0, with 7 bases in between. CDR1 and CDR2 from the germline V gene are SGHTA and FQGTGA. This CDR3 contains 14 residues. Together with reference TRBV7-3 and TRBJ1-1, the CDR3 gives the full variable domain: GAGVSQTPSNKVTEKGKYVELRCDPISGHTALYWYRQSLGQGPEFLIYFQGTGAADDSGLPNDRFFAVRPEGSVSTLKIQRTERGDSAVYLCASSLQGLNTEAFFGQGTRLTVV.

The chain links TRBV7-2 to TRBJ2-2; D possibly matches TRBD1 or TRBD2 (6 bases each). The V gene's germline CDR1 is SGHTA and CDR2 FQGNSA. The germline V and J ends were trimmed by 5 bases and 5 bases, with 9 bases remaining between them. The CDR3 runs to 13 residues. The CDR3 DNA follows: TGTGCCAGCAGCAAGGGGGGTACCGGGGAGCTGTTTTTT. Protein sequence: CASSKGGTGELFF.

This clone was observed a handful of times. The CDR3 DNA reads as TGTGCCAGCATACTGGGACAGCCGAATCTTGAAGCTTTCTTT. It yields the protein CASILGQPNLEAFF. The chain uses TRBV6-1 and TRBJ1-1; 7 bases fit TRBD1. This CDR3 region has 14 residues. The germline V gene has CDR1 MNHNS and CDR2 SASEGT. The ends lost 7 bases at V and 7 bases at J; junction bases unmatched: 12.

The genes are TRBV13 and TRBJ2-3; 8 bases line up with TRBD1. This CDR3 is 13 amino acids long. Germline lookup yields CDR1 PRHDT and CDR2 FYEKMQ (reference sequence). Losses at the gene ends were 6 bases for V and 4 bases for J; bases not matched to a gene: 3. CDR3 in amino acids: CASSQGAPDTQYF. CDR3 in DNA: TGTGCCAGCAGTCAGGGGGCCCCAGATACGCAGTATTTT.

The chain uses TRBV19 and TRBJ2-7, with D tentatively TRBD2 (5 bases). Germline V gene lookup returns CDR1 LNHDA and CDR2 SQIVND (reference sequence). The germline V and J ends were trimmed by 5 bases and 6 bases, with 17 bases remaining between them. The CDR3 is made up of 14 amino acids. CDR3 in DNA: TGTGCCAGTAGTCCAGGACTGGAAAAGGTCGAGCAGTACTTC. This translates into CASSPGLEKVEQYF.

As DNA, the CDR3 is TGTGCCAGCAGTGGGGACAGCGAAAAACTGTTTTTT. As protein: CASSGDSEKLFF. V gene TRBV6-5 combines with J gene TRBJ1-4; 7 nucleotides agree with TRBD1. Germline CDR1 reads MNHEY; CDR2 reads SVGAGI. J was trimmed by 8 bases and V by 5 bases; bases with no gene match: 2. The CDR3 has 12 residues.

This sequence joins TRBV27 and TRBJ1-1, with TRBD1 matching 7 bases. The V gene end was trimmed by 10 bases and the J gene end by 2 bases; junction bases not matched to a gene: 10. Germline assignment: CDR1 MNHEY and CDR2 SMNVEV (reference sequence). The CDR3 has 14 residues. CDR3 loop: CATETDRVNTEAFF. The CDR3 nucleotides are TGTGCCACCGAGACCGACAGGGTCAACACTGAAGCTTTCTTT.

The table lists this clone with a few counts. The CDR3, as DNA: TGTGCCAGTAGAGGGACAGGGGGTAATGAGCAGTTCTTC. The encoded protein is CASRGTGGNEQFF. The genes are TRBV19 and TRBJ2-1; TRBD1 matches at 11 bases. The germline V gene encodes CDR1 LNHDA and CDR2 SQIVND (reference sequence). This CDR3 is built from 13 residues. J lost 7 bases, V lost 6 bases, and 2 bases had no gene match. The whole variable domain, remainder taken from reference TRBV19 and TRBJ2-1, is DGGITQSPKYLFRKEGQNVTLSCEQNLNHDAMYWYRQDPGQGLRLIYYSQIVNDFQKGDIAEGYSVSREKKESFPLTVTSAQKNPTAFYLCASRGTGGNEQFFGPGTRLTVL.

This clone was detected only a few times. The CDR3 is CASSLRGGTPYEQYF. CDR3 DNA: TGTGCCAGCAGCTTAAGAGGGGGCACCCCCTACGAGCAGTACTTC. The chain has TRBV7-2 and TRBJ2-7; 7 bases are shared with TRBD1. V was clipped by 2 bases and J by 2 bases; unmatched bases: 6. The CDR3 totals 15 residues. CDR1 is SGHTA, CDR2 FQGNSA, per germline.

The chain links TRBV10-3 to TRBJ2-1, with 12 bases that match TRBD2. V shed 4 bases and J 3 bases; nucleotides not matched to a gene: 1. CDR1 and CDR2 (germline): ENHRY, SYGVKD. CDR3 length: 15 residues. The CDR3 DNA reads TGTGCCATCAGTGGGACTAGCGGGGTCTACAATGAGCAGTTCTTC. This codes for CAISGTSGVYNEQFF.

This clone has only a few counts. V is TRBV6-5 and J is TRBJ2-7, with 9 positions matching TRBD1. The junction had 10 bases not matched to a gene; V was cut back by 6 bases and J by 4 bases. Germline V gives CDR1 MNHEY, CDR2 SVGAGI. The CDR3 extends over 15 amino acids. The CDR3 protein is CASSSFPGQGYEQYF. Written as DNA, the CDR3 is TGTGCCAGCAGCTCTTTCCCGGGACAGGGTTACGAGCAGTACTTC.

V usage is TRBV28 and J usage is TRBJ2-5, with 9 bases fitting TRBD1. Looked up from germline, CDR1 is MDHEN and CDR2 is SYDVKM. The V gene end was trimmed by 5 bases and the J gene end by 1 base; junction bases not matched to a gene: 8. CDR3 size: 16 residues. The DNA of the CDR3 is TGTGCCAGCAGTAGGACGGACAGGGGCCCCCAAGAGACCCAGTACTTC. Residues: CASSRTDRGPQETQYF.

This clone was counted only a few times. The same CDR3 can be traced to other DNA sequences in this sample. The chain has TRBV18 and TRBJ2-5; maybe TRBD1 (6 bases). Germline V lookup: CDR1 KGHSH, CDR2 LQKENI. Trimming stripped 2 bases from V and 2 bases from J, with 6 bases between. This CDR3 has 13 residues. CDR3 coding DNA: TGTGCCAGCTCACCAGGACAGCAAGAGACCCAGTACTTC. Translating it yields CASSPGQQETQYF.

V gene TRBV11-2 combines with J gene TRBJ2-1, with TRBD1 as a possible D gene (5 bases). Germline V gene lookup returns CDR1 SGHAT and CDR2 FQNNGV. CDR3 length equals 16 residues. The V gene lost 5 bases and the J gene lost 0 bases, with 14 bases spanning the gap. CDR3 protein: CASSRGIVPSYNEQFF. The CDR3 DNA reads as TGTGCCAGCAGCAGGGGAATCGTCCCCTCCTACAATGAGCAGTTCTTC.